The T cell receptor beta chain under discussion was sequenced for a study of blood T cell dynamics during melanoma immunotherapy. Study as a whole: Patients with metastatic melanoma got pembrolizumab or nivolumab-ipilimumab as first-line care.

Time point specified: pre-treatment baseline. One draw preceded checkpoint blockade; another followed its first cycle at week 3. Apart from two fast progressors, RECIST 1.1 response was judged 12 weeks post-infusion. Sequenced by immunoSEQ multiplex PCR; TCRdb stores in-frame clones only, minus some. The data contain more than 9,000 clones, just over 85% of them singletons. This CDR3 is 17 amino acids long. Unmatched junction bases numbered 16, after V lost 5 bases and J lost 6 bases. Per germline, CDR1 SGHVS and CDR2 FQNEAQ. This clonotype originated in a human donor with melanoma. The sequences come from blood, collected from a patient treated with checkpoint blockade. The chain has TRBV7-8 and TRBJ2-3, with 8 bases that match TRBD2. CDR3 sequence reads: CASSIIPSGSTHDTQYF. In nucleotides, the CDR3 is TGTGCCAGCAGCATAATCCCTAGCGGGTCGACCCACGATACGCAGTATTTT.